The 5 T cell receptor beta chains listed next were all sequenced from one sample in a study of OX40 agonist ivuxolimab in advanced cancers. Clones were read by immunoSEQ multiplex PCR, and TCRdb kept only the in-frame ones, dropping some. The table has approximately 99,000 clones, approximately 95% seen once. The source was CD4+ or CD8+ T cells sorted from blood, collected in a trial of the OX40 agonist ivuxolimab. Source of these receptors: an adult with an advanced solid tumor such as melanoma, head and neck, liver or kidney cancer.

This chain uses TRBV28 with TRBJ2-1; 7 bases align to TRBD1. The trim removed 7 bases at V and 6 bases at J, leaving 9 bases unmatched. This CDR3 has 14 residues. Per germline, CDR1 MDHEN and CDR2 SYDVKM. Written as DNA, the CDR3 is TGTGCCAGCACTCCGGGACAGTATCCCAATGAGCAGTTCTTC. Translating gives CASTPGQYPNEQFF.

This sequence joins TRBV2 and TRBJ1-5, with D maybe TRBD1 (6 bases). This CDR3 region has 13 residues. The V end was cut by 9 bases, the J end by 3 bases, with 12 bases between. CDR1 and CDR2 from the germline V gene are SNHLY and FYNNEI. In DNA, the CDR3 is TGTGCCAGTAAGTGGGACATCAATCAGCCCCAGCATTTT. Protein: CASKWDINQPQHF.

The chain joins TRBV28 to TRBJ2-5; D remains ambiguous. This CDR3 region has 13 residues. From germline, CDR1 is MDHEN and CDR2 SYDVKM. V was trimmed by 7 bases and J by 1 base, leaving 10 bases between them. CDR3 sequence (DNA): TGTGCCAGCAACCAACACAGCCAAGAGACCCAGTACTTC. It translates to CASNQHSQETQYF.

V and J are TRBV9 and TRBJ2-3; D is uncertain. V dropped 4 bases and J dropped 0 bases, with 6 bases sitting between them. The CDR3 extends over 13 amino acids. In germline, CDR1 is SGDLS, CDR2 YYNGEE. The CDR3 DNA follows: TGTGCCAGCAGCCGCCAAAGCACAGATACGCAGTATTTT. This sequence encodes CASSRQSTDTQYF.

This chain joins TRBV28 and TRBJ1-1; no firm D call. V lost 8 bases to trimming and J lost 4 bases, with 14 bases between them. There are 13 residues in the CDR3. Germline V gives CDR1 MDHEN, CDR2 SYDVKM. The CDR3, as DNA: TGTGCCAGCTCTCCACCTGTAGGCACTGAAGCTTTCTTT. Translating it yields CASSPPVGTEAFF. Full variable domain (remainder filled in from reference TRBV28 and TRBJ1-1): DVKVTQSSRYLVKRTGEKVFLECVQDMDHENMFWYRQDPGLGLRLIYFSYDVKMKEKGDIPEGYSVSREKKERFSLILESASTNQTSMYLCASSPPVGTEAFFGQGTRLTVV.